This T cell receptor (beta chain) was profiled in a study of cytomegalovirus exposure and HLA in healthy donors. Overall study: An early release of data contained about 85 million unique TCRs, which came from HLA-typed donors.

This CDR3 comprises 16 residues. In germline, CDR1 is SEHNR, CDR2 FQNEAQ (reference sequence). V lost 3 bases, J lost 7 bases, and 19 bases lay in between. 13 Jbeta primers and 60 Vbeta primers were used for the PCR. Using immunoSEQ multiplex PCR, the repertoire was profiled, and TCRdb retains in-frame clones only, with some absent. The sample holds approximately 150,000 clones; 70% to 80% are singletons and the top ten take approximately 1.5%. The source is a man in his forties in good health and CMV-seronegative. Sequenced sample: PBMCs. The chain recombines TRBV7-9 with TRBJ2-1; perhaps TRBD1 as D (7 bases). The CDR3 nucleotides are TGTGCCAGCAGCTTTCTCAGGGGGGTATCTGAAAATGAGCAGTTCTTC. Translated, it gives CASSFLRGVSENEQFF.